This T cell receptor beta chain was sequenced in a study of CD8+CD57+ T cells in acquired aplastic anemia. Sequencing was done on patients that had shown CD8+CD57+ cell expansion by flow cytometry. The CDR3 spans 11 residues. Germline V gene data show CDR1 as GTSNPN and CDR2 as SVGIG (reference sequence). V was shortened by 1 base and J by 11 bases, with 11 bases between the two germline ends. The template used for profiling TCR beta VDJ and CDR3 was genomic DNA. TCRdb reprocessed the reads via MiXCR and lists one record per CDR3 protein. The table shows about 200,000 distinct CDR3 sequences, with approximately 65% occurring only once.

The TCR comes from a human donor with aplastic anemia. The chain couples TRBV30 to TRBJ1-1; no clear D. Sequencing was done on a sample of sorted CD4+, CD8+, or CD8+CD57+ T cells (not recorded which) from PBMCs. The CDR3 here is CAWSEGEVAFF. In DNA form, the CDR3 reads TGTGCCTGGAGTGAGGGTGAAGTGGCTTTCTTT.